A selection of T cell receptor beta chains follows, all from one sample in a study of T cells after yellow fever vaccination. TCRdb redid the calling of the 5' RACE reads with MiXCR, one entry per CDR3 protein. The table lists hundreds of thousands of distinct CDR3 sequences, 11% of them singletons. Source: PBMCs, taken on the day of the first yellow fever vaccination. Receptor source: a man aged 18 to 35 who received the YFV17D yellow fever vaccine. The CDR3 runs from the conserved cysteine through the conserved F or W. The D gene is left open where the match is weak. Size is omitted from some rows. Given values are once, few, many or a class for expanded clones.

j_call	v_call	clone_size	d_call	cdr3_aa	cdr3_nt
TRBJ2-3	TRBV12-3/TRBV12-4	.	.	CASSPGLYFSRDTQYF	TGTGCCAGCAGTCCTGGACTATACTTCTCTCGGGATACGCAGTATTTT
TRBJ2-2	TRBV5-1	few	TRBD2	CASISGGAAGELFF	TGCGCCAGCATCAGCGGGGGGGCCGCCGGGGAGCTGTTTTTT
TRBJ2-3	TRBV7-2	.	TRBD2	CASSFFSGTSGVDTQYF	TGTGCCAGCAGCTTCTTTTCCGGGACTAGCGGGGTGGATACGCAGTATTTT
TRBJ2-2	TRBV20-1	few	.	CSARWGMNTGELFF	TGCAGTGCTAGGTGGGGGATGAACACCGGGGAGCTGTTTTTT
TRBJ2-1	TRBV3-1	few	TRBD2	CASSLGTSVYNEQFF	TGTGCCAGCAGCCTTGGGACTAGCGTTTACAATGAGCAGTTCTTC
TRBJ1-4	TRBV4-2	few	TRBD1	CASSPKQGSGEKLFF	TGTGCCAGCAGCCCAAAACAGGGGTCAGGGGAAAAACTGTTTTTT
TRBJ2-5	TRBV7-9	many	.	CASSLRGETQYF	TGTGCCAGCAGTCTCAGGGGAGAGACCCAGTACTTC
TRBJ2-7	TRBV5-6	.	.	CARSPGQDEQYF	TGTGCCAGGAGCCCCGGGCAGGACGAGCAGTACTTC
TRBJ1-5	TRBV7-6	.	TRBD1	CASSVGQGANQPQHF	TGTGCCAGCAGCGTTGGACAGGGGGCTAATCAGCCCCAGCATTTT
TRBJ2-1	TRBV20-1	many	TRBD1	CSAIPGQAYNEQFF	TGCAGTGCTATACCGGGACAGGCATACAATGAGCAGTTCTTC